This entry lists 24 T cell receptor beta chains sequenced from one sample in a study of T cells after yellow fever vaccination. TCRdb re-called the 5' RACE reads through MiXCR, storing one row per CDR3 protein. The sample lists about 550,000 distinct CDR3 sequences; 15% to 20% were seen once. The sequencing used PBMCs, collected 15 days after the yellow fever booster vaccination. The origin of the receptors is a man aged 25 to 45 who received the YFV17D yellow fever vaccine.

The chain joins TRBV2 to TRBJ2-4, with D perhaps TRBD2 (6 bases). The CDR3 has 13 amino acids. The germline CDR1 and CDR2 sequences are SNHLY and FYNNEI. Trimming took off 7 bases at V and 2 bases at J, with 9 bases between the two ends. The DNA for the CDR3 is TGTGCCAGCACCGGAGGGACCAAAAACATTCAGTACTTC. Translated: CASTGGTKNIQYF.

V usage is TRBV27 and J usage is TRBJ2-1, with TRBD2 as a possible D gene (5 bases). Trimming left V 0 bases short and J 7 bases short, with 16 bases between. CDR1 is MNHEY and CDR2 is SMNVEV in the germline V gene (reference sequence). This CDR3 region has 16 residues. CDR3 residues: CASSLSWGVGWNEQFF. The CDR3, as DNA: TGTGCCAGCAGTTTATCGTGGGGAGTAGGATGGAATGAGCAGTTCTTC.

V and J are TRBV20-1 and TRBJ2-5; 9 bases match TRBD1. The V and J ends lost 0 bases and 2 bases, in that order; junction bases with no gene match: 4. This CDR3 has 15 residues. Per the germline V gene, CDR1 is DFQATT and CDR2 is SNEGSKA (reference sequence). The CDR3 region has the DNA TGCAGTGCTAGAGATATCGGACAGGGGCAAGAGACCCAGTACTTC. Residues: CSARDIGQGQETQYF.

CDR3 loop: CSVEGDSYQETQYF. CDR3 sequence (DNA): TGCAGCGTTGAAGGCGACAGTTACCAAGAGACCCAGTACTTC. V is TRBV29-1 and J is TRBJ2-5; a weak D match, TRBD1 (5 bases). The CDR3 runs to 14 residues. Germline-derived CDR1 and CDR2 are SQVTM and ANQGSEA. The V end lost 1 base, the J end lost 0 bases, and 9 bases lay between the germline ends.

In its sample, this clonotype was seen a few times. The rearrangement uses TRBV7-2 and TRBJ2-7; no definite D call. The CDR3 loop spans 14 amino acids. V was clipped by 3 bases and J by 3 bases, with 12 bases between them. Germline-derived CDR1 and CDR2 are SGHTA and FQGNSA. The CDR3 DNA is TGTGCCAGCAGCTTCTCCTCTCCGGGCTACGAGCAGTACTTC. Encoded protein: CASSFSSPGYEQYF.

This clonotype was detected a few times. This chain uses TRBV28 with TRBJ2-5; D uncertain. This CDR3 has 16 residues. From germline, CDR1 is MDHEN and CDR2 SYDVKM. The V and J ends lost 7 bases and 2 bases respectively, with 20 bases between them. CDR3 in DNA: TGTGCCAGCACCGCCACCCCGAGGTTCAGGCAAGAGACCCAGTACTTC. Its translation: CASTATPRFRQETQYF. The entire variable domain, with the rest obtained from reference TRBV28 and TRBJ2-5, is as follows: DVKVTQSSRYLVKRTGEKVFLECVQDMDHENMFWYRQDPGLGLRLIYFSYDVKMKEKGDIPEGYSVSREKKERFSLILESASTNQTSMYLCASTATPRFRQETQYFGPGTRLLVL.

The V call is TRBV7-9, the J call TRBJ1-6; D is perhaps TRBD1 (6 bases). The CDR3 runs to 14 residues. CDR1 is SEHNR and CDR2 is FQNEAQ in the germline V gene (reference sequence). Deletions cut 1 base from V and 8 bases from J, with 9 bases between. CDR3 region: CASSLGAGDSPLHF. The CDR3 nucleotides are TGTGCCAGCAGCTTAGGCGCAGGGGATTCACCCCTCCACTTT.

V gene TRBV5-1 combines with J gene TRBJ2-1, with D uncertain. The CDR3 contains 15 residues. V shed 4 bases and J shed 5 bases, with 16 bases lying between them. CDR1 is SGHRS and CDR2 is YFSETQ in the germline V gene. CDR3 coding DNA: TGCGCCAGCAGCCCCCTGTCCCAACTGGACAATGAGCAGTTCTTC. Its translation is CASSPLSQLDNEQFF. Combining the CDR3 with reference TRBV5-1 and TRBJ2-1 gives the whole variable domain KAGVTQTPRYLIKTRGQQVTLSCSPISGHRSVSWYQQTPGQGLQFLFEYFSETQRNKGNFPGRFSGRQFSNSRSEMNVSTLELGDSALYLCASSPLSQLDNEQFFGPGTRLTVL.

V gene TRBV4-3 combines with J gene TRBJ2-2; 9 nucleotides align to TRBD2. This CDR3 is built from 16 residues. Germline V gene lookup returns CDR1 LGHNA and CDR2 YSLEER. With 4 bases clipped from V and 6 bases from J, the junction kept 9 bases outside the gene matches. The CDR3 DNA sequence: TGCGCCAGCAGCCTTCTTAGCGGGAGCGGGGCCGGGGAGCTGTTTTTT. Encoded protein: CASSLLSGSGAGELFF.

This clonotype showed up just a few times. This chain joins TRBV6-5 and TRBJ2-1, with 7 positions matching TRBD2. Looked up from germline, CDR1 is MNHEY and CDR2 is SVGAGI. J gave up 7 bases and V 2 bases, and 8 bases lay outside the gene matches. CDR3 length: 15 residues. DNA for the CDR3: TGTGCCAGCAGTTACGGACTAGAGCTAAGGAATGAGCAGTTCTTC. Translation gives CASSYGLELRNEQFF.

The rearrangement links TRBV5-1 to TRBJ2-5; possible D gene TRBD1, 6 bases. The CDR3 is made up of 14 amino acids. Germline V gene data show CDR1 as SGHRS and CDR2 as YFSETQ. V was cut by 7 bases and J by 1 base, with 14 bases left in between. CDR3 loop: CASGLGGTQETQYF. The CDR3 nucleotides are TGCGCCAGCGGCCTAGGGGGAACCCAAGAGACCCAGTACTTC.

This rearrangement joins TRBV3-1 to TRBJ1-1; 7 bases map to TRBD1. Germline values: CDR1 LGHDT, CDR2 YNNKEL (reference sequence). Trimming cost V 4 bases and J 4 bases; bases outside gene matches: 6. The CDR3 sequence is 14 residues long. CDR3 sequence reads: CASSLEGASTEAFF. As DNA, the CDR3 is TGTGCCAGCAGCCTGGAGGGGGCTTCCACTGAAGCTTTCTTT.

This clonotype has more than one count but fewer than ten. DNA of the CDR3: TGTGCCAGCAGCTTGGCCTCCGGAGGAAACACCATATATTTT. It specifies CASSLASGGNTIYF. The chain recombines TRBV5-5 with TRBJ1-3; D is undetermined. The length of the CDR3 is 14 residues. The V end lost 0 bases, the J end lost 4 bases, and 8 bases lay between the germline ends. In germline, CDR1 is SGHKS, CDR2 YYEKEE (reference sequence).

This clonotype was seen more than once but under ten times. This chain joins TRBV10-1 and TRBJ2-3; D possibly corresponds to TRBD2 (5 bases). Per the germline V gene, CDR1 is WNHNN and CDR2 is SYGVQD (reference sequence). V was clipped by 0 bases and J by 5 bases, with 6 bases between them. The CDR3 covers 13 residues. The CDR3 loop is CASSESGLDTQYF. The DNA for the CDR3 is TGCGCCAGCAGTGAGTCCGGACTAGATACGCAGTATTTT.

For this clonotype: A read error may produce the germline difference seen at one junction end. CDR3 in amino acids: CASTLGGHSTGEVFF. As DNA, the CDR3 is TGTGCCAGCACCCTCGGGGGACATTCCACCGGGGAGGTGTTTTTT. V gene TRBV7-2 combines with J gene TRBJ2-2; D may match TRBD1 or TRBD2 (6 bases each). The length of the CDR3 is 15 residues. Germline assignment: CDR1 SGHTA and CDR2 FQGNSA.

The genes are TRBV29-1 and TRBJ2-1; a weak D match, TRBD1 (6 bases). In germline, CDR1 is SQVTM, CDR2 ANQGSEA. Trimming cost V 5 bases and J 6 bases, with 17 bases left between them. This CDR3 has 14 amino acids. The CDR3 is CSVKGLVRGNEQFF. In DNA, the CDR3 is TGCAGCGTTAAAGGGCTAGTCAGGGGCAATGAGCAGTTCTTC.

DNA for the CDR3: TGTGCCAGCTCACCAATTGGCGGAGCGAACACCGGGGAGCTGTTTTTT. This translates into CASSPIGGANTGELFF. The V call is TRBV18, the J call TRBJ2-2; the D is unclear. The CDR3 has 16 amino acids. Germline lookup yields CDR1 KGHSH and CDR2 LQKENI. V shed 2 bases and J shed 0 bases, with 10 bases lying between them.

This rearrangement joins TRBV5-1 to TRBJ2-7; the D gene is possibly TRBD2 (6 bases). V lost 3 bases and J lost 3, with 13 bases in between. The CDR3 length is 14 residues. Germline-derived CDR1 and CDR2 are SGHRS and YFSETQ. CDR3 bases: TGCGCCAGCAGCTCAAAGGGACTGTACTACGAGCAGTACTTC. It codes for CASSSKGLYYEQYF.

Remarks on this clonotype: A much larger clone is a single base away; this may be a read error. The genes are TRBV5-4 and TRBJ2-7; 9 nucleotides align to TRBD1. CDR3 length: 15 amino acids. Trimming at V came to 4 bases and at J to 0 bases, leaving 5 bases not matched to a gene. From germline, CDR1 is SGHNT and CDR2 YYREEE (reference sequence). CDR3 loop: CASSAGTGSSYEQYF. CDR3 in DNA: TGTGCCAGCAGCGCCGGGACAGGGAGCTCCTACGAGCAGTACTTC.

This clonotype came up a few times. The gene calls are TRBV7-2 and TRBJ1-3; D unclear. This CDR3 is built from 13 residues. The V end was cut by 6 bases, the J end by 1 base, with 7 bases between. The germline CDR1 and CDR2 sequences are SGHTA and FQGNSA. The CDR3 is CASRSQSGNTIYF. Written as DNA, the CDR3 is TGTGCCAGCAGATCTCAATCTGGAAACACCATATATTTT. Based on the CDR3 plus reference TRBV7-2 and TRBJ1-3, the full variable domain is GAGVSQSPSNKVTEKGKDVELRCDPISGHTALYWYRQSLGQGLEFLIYFQGNSAPDKSGLPSDRFSAERTGGSVSTLTIQRTQQEDSAVYLCASRSQSGNTIYFGEGSWLTVV.

This clonotype turned up a few times. V gene TRBV10-3 combines with J gene TRBJ2-7; D not certain. Germline values: CDR1 ENHRY, CDR2 SYGVKD. Trimming pared 4 bases from V and 2 bases from J, leaving 12 bases between. This CDR3 is 14 amino acids long. Here the CDR3 reads CAISAVTSTYEQYF. DNA of the CDR3: TGTGCCATCAGTGCCGTAACGAGTACCTACGAGCAGTACTTC.

There are a few counts of this clonotype. J is TRBJ2-5 and V is TRBV5-1; no firm D call. The CDR3 length is 14 residues. Trimming stripped 4 bases from V and 0 bases from J, with 10 bases between. CDR1 SGHRS and CDR2 YFSETQ come from the germline V gene. CDR3 DNA sequence: TGCGCCAGCAGCCTTGGAAGGTACCAAGAGACCCAGTACTTC. Protein sequence: CASSLGRYQETQYF.

The V gene is TRBV12-5, the J gene TRBJ1-1, with 8 bases lining up with TRBD1. The CDR3 runs to 13 residues. V trimming: 2 bases; J trimming: 7 bases; junction bases outside the gene matches: 3. CDR1 is LGHNT and CDR2 is FRNRAP in the germline V gene. Here the CDR3 DNA reads TGTGCTAGTGGTTTGCCAGGGGGCGGTGAAGCTTTCTTT. Residues: CASGLPGGGEAFF. Together with reference TRBV12-5 and TRBJ1-1, the CDR3 gives the full variable domain: DARVTQTPRHKVTEMGQEVTMRCQPILGHNTVFWYRQTMMQGLELLAYFRNRAPLDDSGMPKDRFSAEMPDATLATLKIQPSEPRDSAVYFCASGLPGGGEAFFGQGTRLTVV.

V gene TRBV6-5 combines with J gene TRBJ2-2, with D perhaps TRBD1 (6 bases). This CDR3 is built from 13 residues. V lost 11 bases to trimming and J lost 2 bases, with 12 bases between them. The germline CDR1 and CDR2 sequences are MNHEY and SVGAGI. CDR3 sequence: CAVRTANTGELFF. CDR3 in DNA: TGTGCCGTCCGGACAGCCAACACCGGGGAGCTGTTTTTT.